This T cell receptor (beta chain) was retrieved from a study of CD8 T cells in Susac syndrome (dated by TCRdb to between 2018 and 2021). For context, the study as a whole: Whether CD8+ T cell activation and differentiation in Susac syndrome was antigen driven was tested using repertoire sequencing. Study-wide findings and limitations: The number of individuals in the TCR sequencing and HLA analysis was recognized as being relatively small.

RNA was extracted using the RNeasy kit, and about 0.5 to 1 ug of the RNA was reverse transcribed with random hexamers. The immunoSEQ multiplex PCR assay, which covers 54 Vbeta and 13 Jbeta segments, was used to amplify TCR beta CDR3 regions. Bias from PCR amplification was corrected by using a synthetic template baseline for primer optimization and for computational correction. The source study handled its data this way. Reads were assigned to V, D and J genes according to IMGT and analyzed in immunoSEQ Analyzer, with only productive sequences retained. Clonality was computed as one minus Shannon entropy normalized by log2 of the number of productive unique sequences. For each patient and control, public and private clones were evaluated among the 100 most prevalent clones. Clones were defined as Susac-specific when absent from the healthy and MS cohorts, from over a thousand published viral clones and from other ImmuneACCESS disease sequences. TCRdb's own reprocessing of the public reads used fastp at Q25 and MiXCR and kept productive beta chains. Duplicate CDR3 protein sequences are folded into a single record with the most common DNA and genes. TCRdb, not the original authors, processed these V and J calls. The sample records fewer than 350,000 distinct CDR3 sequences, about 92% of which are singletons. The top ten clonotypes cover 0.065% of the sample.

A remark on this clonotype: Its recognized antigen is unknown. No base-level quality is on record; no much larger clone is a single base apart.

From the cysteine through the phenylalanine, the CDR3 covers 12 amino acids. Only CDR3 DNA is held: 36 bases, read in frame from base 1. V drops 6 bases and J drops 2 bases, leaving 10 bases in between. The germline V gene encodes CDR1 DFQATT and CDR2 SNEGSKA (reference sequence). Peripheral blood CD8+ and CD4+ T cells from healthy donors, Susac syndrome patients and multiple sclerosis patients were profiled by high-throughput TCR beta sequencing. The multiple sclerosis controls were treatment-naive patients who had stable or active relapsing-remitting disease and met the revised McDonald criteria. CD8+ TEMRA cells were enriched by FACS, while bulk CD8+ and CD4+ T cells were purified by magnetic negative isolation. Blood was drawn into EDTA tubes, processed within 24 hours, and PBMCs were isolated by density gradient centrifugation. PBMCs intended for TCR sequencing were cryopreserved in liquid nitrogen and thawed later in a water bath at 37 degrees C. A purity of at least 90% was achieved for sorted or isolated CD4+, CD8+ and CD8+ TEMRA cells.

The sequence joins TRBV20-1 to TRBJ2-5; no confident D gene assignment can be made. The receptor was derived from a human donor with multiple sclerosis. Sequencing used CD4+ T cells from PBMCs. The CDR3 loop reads CSATGRQETQYF. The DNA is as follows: TGCAGTGCAACCGGCCGACAAGAGACCCAGTACTTC.